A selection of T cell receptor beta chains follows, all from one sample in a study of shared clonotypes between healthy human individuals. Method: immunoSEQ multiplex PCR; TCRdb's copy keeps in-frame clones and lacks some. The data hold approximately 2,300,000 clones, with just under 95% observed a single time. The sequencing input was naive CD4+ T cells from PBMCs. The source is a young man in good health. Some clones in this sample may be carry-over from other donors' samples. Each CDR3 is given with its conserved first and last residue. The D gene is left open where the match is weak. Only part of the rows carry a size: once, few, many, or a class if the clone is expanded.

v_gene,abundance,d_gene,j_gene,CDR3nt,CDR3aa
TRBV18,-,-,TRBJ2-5,TGTGCCAGCTCACCACTCGCGGGATGGGAGGAGACCCAGTACTTC,CASSPLAGWEETQYF
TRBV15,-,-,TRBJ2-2,TGTGCCACCAGCAGAGCAGAAGGGACATTGAACACCGGGGAGCTGTTTTTT,CATSRAEGTLNTGELFF
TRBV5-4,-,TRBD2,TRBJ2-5,TGTGCCAGCAGCTTTCCGGGAGGTCAAGAGACCCAGTACTTC,CASSFPGGQETQYF
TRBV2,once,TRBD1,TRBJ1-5,TGTGCCAGCAGTGAAGCGCTCGGGACAGGGAGAGTCGAACAGCCCCAGCATTTT,CASSEALGTGRVEQPQHF
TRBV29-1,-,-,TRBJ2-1,TGCAGCGGGGATGTCAAAACAAACCCCAATGAGCAGTTCTTC,CSGDVKTNPNEQFF
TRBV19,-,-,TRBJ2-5,TGTGCCAGTAGTCCCCTGCACCTCTCGGAAGAGACCCAGTACTTC,CASSPLHLSEETQYF
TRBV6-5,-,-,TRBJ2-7,TGTGCCAGCAGTCCTCCGGGACTTCCCTACGAGCAGTACTTC,CASSPPGLPYEQYF
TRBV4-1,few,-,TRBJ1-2,TGCGCCAGCAGCCCGACAGTGACCTATGGCTACACCTTC,CASSPTVTYGYTF
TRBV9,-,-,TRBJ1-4,TGTGCCAGCAGCGTAGCCCCGCTGAATGAAAAACTGTTTTTT,CASSVAPLNEKLFF
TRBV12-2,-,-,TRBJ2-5,TGTGCAAGTCGCCCAGGCCGGGACAGGGGGCCAGAGACCCAGTACTTC,CASRPGRDRGPETQYF
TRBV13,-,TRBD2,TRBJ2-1,TGTGCCAGCAGCCCCCAGACCAGCGGGAGGGCCATTGAGCAGTTCTTC,CASSPQTSGRAIEQFF
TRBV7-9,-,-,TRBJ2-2,TGTGCCAGCAGCTTCCGACAACACACCGGGGAGCTGTTTTTT,CASSFRQHTGELFF
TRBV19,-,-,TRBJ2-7,TGTGCCAGTAACCCCCGGGGTCGGAGAGAGCAGTACTTC,CASNPRGRREQYF
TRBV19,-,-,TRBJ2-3,TGTGCCAGCCCCACCCCCTCGGAGGTGGGGACTTTTTCAGATACGCAGTATTTT,CASPTPSEVGTFSDTQYF
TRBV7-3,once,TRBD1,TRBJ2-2,TGTGCCAGCAGCCTCAGACAGGGGGCCGGGGAGCTGTTTTTT,CASSLRQGAGELFF
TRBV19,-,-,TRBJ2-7,TGTGCCACTTCTGAGGGGCCGAGCGAGCAGTACTTC,CATSEGPSEQYF
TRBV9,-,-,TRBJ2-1,TGTGCCAGCAGCCTTCAGGAGGGCTCCTACAATGAGCAGTTCTTC,CASSLQEGSYNEQFF
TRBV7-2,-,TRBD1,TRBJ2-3,TGTGCCAGCTCAGACAGGGCAGGCACAGATACGCAGTATTTT,CASSDRAGTDTQYF
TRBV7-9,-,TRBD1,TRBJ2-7,TGTGCCAGCAGTGAGGGAACAGGGGGCGTCTACGAGCAGTACTTC,CASSEGTGGVYEQYF
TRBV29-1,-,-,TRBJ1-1,TGCAGCGTTGAAGATCGCATCACTGAAGCTTTCTTT,CSVEDRITEAFF
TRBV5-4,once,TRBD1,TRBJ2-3,TGTGCCAGCAGCAGCCGACAGGGGGCTGATACGCAGTATTTT,CASSSRQGADTQYF
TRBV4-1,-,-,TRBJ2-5,TGCGCCAGCAGCCAAGTTGTGGGCATGGGGACCCAGTACTTC,CASSQVVGMGTQYF
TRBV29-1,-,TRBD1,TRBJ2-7,TGCAGCGGACGCTTCCGGGACAGTGACCCCTACGAGCAGTACTTC,CSGRFRDSDPYEQYF
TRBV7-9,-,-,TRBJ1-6,TGTGCCAGCAGCCAAGATCTCTCCTATAATTCACCCCTCCACTTT,CASSQDLSYNSPLHF
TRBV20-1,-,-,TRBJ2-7,TGCAGTGCTACGAGCTACGAGCAGTACTTC,CSATSYEQYF
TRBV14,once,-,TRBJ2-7,TGTGCCAGCAGCCAAGATTTCGATCGGGTTTCCGAGCAGTACTTC,CASSQDFDRVSEQYF
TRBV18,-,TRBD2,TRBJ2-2,TGTGCCAGCCAACCGGGACTAGCCGCCGGGGAGCTGTTTTTT,CASQPGLAAGELFF
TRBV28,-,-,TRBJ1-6,TGTGCCAGCAGTTTATCAACCCCCAGGTTTGCACCCCTCCACTTT,CASSLSTPRFAPLHF